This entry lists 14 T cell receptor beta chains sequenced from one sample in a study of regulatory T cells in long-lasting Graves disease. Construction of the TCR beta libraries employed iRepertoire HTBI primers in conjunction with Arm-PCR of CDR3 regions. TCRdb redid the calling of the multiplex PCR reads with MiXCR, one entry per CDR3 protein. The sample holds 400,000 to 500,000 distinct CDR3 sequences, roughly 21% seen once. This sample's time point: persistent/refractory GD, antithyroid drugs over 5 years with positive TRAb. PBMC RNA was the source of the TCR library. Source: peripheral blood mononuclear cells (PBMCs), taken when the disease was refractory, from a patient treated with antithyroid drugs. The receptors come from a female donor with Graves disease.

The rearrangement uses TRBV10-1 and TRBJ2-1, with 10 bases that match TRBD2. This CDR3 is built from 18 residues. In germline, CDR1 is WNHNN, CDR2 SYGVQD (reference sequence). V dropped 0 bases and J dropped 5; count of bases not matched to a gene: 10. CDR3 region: CASSESGLAGDRNNEQFF. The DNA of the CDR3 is TGCGCCAGCAGTGAGTCAGGGCTAGCGGGAGATAGAAACAATGAGCAGTTCTTC.

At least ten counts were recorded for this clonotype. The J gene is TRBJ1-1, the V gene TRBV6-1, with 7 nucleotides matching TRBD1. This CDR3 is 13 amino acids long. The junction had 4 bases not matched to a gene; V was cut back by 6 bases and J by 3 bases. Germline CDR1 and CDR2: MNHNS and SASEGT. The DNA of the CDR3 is TGTGCCAGCAGAGCAGGGGGTTACACTGAAGCTTTCTTT. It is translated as CASRAGGYTEAFF.

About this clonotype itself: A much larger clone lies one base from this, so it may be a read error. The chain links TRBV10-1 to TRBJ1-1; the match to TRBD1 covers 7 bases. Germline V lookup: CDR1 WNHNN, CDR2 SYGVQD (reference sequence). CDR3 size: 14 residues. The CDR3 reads CASSETGAGTGAFF. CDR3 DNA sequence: TGCGCCAGCAGTGAAACAGGGGCCGGAACTGGAGCTTTCTTT.

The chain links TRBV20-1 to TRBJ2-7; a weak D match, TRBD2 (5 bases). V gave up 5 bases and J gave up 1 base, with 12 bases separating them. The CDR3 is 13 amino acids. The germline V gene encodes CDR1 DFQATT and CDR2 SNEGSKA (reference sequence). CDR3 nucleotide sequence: TGCAGTGCTGAGCCGGGCGGGTCCTACGAGCAGTACTTC. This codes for CSAEPGGSYEQYF.

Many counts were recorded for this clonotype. The CDR3 sequence: CSAPFFSNQPQHF. The CDR3 DNA sequence: TGCAGTGCTCCCTTTTTTAGCAATCAGCCCCAGCATTTT. The chain employs TRBV20-1 and TRBJ1-5, with D unclear. V lost 5 bases to trimming and J lost 0 bases, with 8 bases between them. The CDR3 length is 13 residues. Germline V gives CDR1 DFQATT, CDR2 SNEGSKA (reference sequence).

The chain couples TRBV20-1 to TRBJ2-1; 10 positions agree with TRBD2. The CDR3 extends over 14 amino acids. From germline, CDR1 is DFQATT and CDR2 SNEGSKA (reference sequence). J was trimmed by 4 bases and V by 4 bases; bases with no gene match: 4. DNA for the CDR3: TGCAGTGCTATAGGGACTAGCGCGTACAATGAGCAGTTCTTC. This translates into CSAIGTSAYNEQFF.

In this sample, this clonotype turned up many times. The CDR3 nucleotides read TGTGCCAGCAGCTTAGGACCGCAGAACACTGAAGCTTTCTTT. Translated: CASSLGPQNTEAFF. V usage is TRBV7-8 and J usage is TRBJ1-1; D gene unclear. The length of the CDR3 is 14 residues. Germline CDR1 and CDR2: SGHVS and FQNEAQ. Trimming removed 1 base from V and 1 base from J, with 7 bases in between.

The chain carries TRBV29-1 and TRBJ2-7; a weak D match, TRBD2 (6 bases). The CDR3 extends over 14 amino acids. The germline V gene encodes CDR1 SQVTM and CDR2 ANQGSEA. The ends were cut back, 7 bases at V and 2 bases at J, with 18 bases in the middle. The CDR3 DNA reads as TGCAGCGCCGAGCGGGCAGGGAGTACCTACGAGCAGTACTTC. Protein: CSAERAGSTYEQYF.

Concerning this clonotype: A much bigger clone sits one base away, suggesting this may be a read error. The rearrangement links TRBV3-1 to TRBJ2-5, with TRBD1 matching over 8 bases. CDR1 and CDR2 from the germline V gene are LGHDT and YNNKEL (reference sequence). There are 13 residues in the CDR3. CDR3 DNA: TGTGCCAGCAGCCGGACAGGGATGGAGACCCGGTACTTC. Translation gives CASSRTGMETRYF.

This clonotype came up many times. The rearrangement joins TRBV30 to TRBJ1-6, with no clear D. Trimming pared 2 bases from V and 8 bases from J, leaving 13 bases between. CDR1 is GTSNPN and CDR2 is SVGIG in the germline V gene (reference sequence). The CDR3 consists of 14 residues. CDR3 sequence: CAWSLGSGDSPLHF. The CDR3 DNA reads TGTGCCTGGAGTCTGGGTTCTGGTGATTCACCCCTCCACTTT.

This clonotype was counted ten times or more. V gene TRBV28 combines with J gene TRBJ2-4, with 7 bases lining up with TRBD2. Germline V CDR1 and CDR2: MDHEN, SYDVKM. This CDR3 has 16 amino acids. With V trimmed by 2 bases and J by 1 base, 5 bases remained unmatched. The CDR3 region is CASSLMGGSAKNIQYF. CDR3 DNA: TGTGCCAGCAGTTTAATGGGCGGGAGTGCCAAAAACATTCAGTACTTC.

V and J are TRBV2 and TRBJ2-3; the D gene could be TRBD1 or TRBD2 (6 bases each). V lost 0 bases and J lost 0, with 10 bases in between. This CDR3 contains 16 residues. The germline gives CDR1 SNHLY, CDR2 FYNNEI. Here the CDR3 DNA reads TGTGCCAGCAGTGAAGCGGGGGGCGTCAGCACAGATACGCAGTATTTT. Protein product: CASSEAGGVSTDTQYF.

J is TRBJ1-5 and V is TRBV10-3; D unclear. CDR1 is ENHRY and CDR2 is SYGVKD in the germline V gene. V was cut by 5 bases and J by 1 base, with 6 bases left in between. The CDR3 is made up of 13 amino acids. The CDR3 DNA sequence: TGTGCCATCAGTACAGAGAGCAATCAGCCCCAGCATTTT. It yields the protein CAISTESNQPQHF.

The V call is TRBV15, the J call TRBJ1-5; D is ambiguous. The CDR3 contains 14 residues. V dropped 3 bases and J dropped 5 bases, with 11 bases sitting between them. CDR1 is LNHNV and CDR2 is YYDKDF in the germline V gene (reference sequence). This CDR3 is CATSSGRDYQPQHF. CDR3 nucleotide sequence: TGTGCCACCAGCAGCGGGAGGGATTATCAGCCCCAGCATTTT.